The rows below give T cell receptor beta chains drawn from one sample of a study of cytomegalovirus exposure and HLA in healthy donors. Method: immunoSEQ multiplex PCR; TCRdb's copy keeps in-frame clones and lacks some. The sample yields about 100,000 clones, more than 75% seen once. Sequencing used PBMCs. The receptors derive from a woman aged 50 to 60 in good health and CMV-seropositive. CDR3s include the opening cysteine and the closing phenylalanine or tryptophan. The order of the fields is V gene, J gene, D gene, clone size, CDR3 DNA, CDR3 protein. The D gene is left open where the match is weak. Clone size appears in some rows only: once, few, many, or a class for an expanded clone.

v_gene: TRBV7-8; j_gene: TRBJ2-5; d_gene: .; abundance: few; CDR3nt: TGTGCCAGCAGCCCAGATCGGAGAGGGCTAGGTTCAACCCAGTACTTC; CDR3aa: CASSPDRRGLGSTQYF
v_gene: TRBV6-1; j_gene: TRBJ1-5; d_gene: .; abundance: .; CDR3nt: TGTGCCAGCAGACCTCCCTACAATCAGCCCCAGCATTTT; CDR3aa: CASRPPYNQPQHF
v_gene: TRBV14; j_gene: TRBJ1-1; d_gene: .; abundance: .; CDR3nt: TGTGCCAGCAGCCATCCCCCCGGGAGCCTGAACACTGAAGCTTTCTTT; CDR3aa: CASSHPPGSLNTEAFF
v_gene: TRBV29-1; j_gene: TRBJ1-1; d_gene: TRBD1; abundance: .; CDR3nt: TGCAGCGTGGCGGACAGGGGAAAGAACACTGAAGCTTTCTTT; CDR3aa: CSVADRGKNTEAFF
v_gene: TRBV10-3; j_gene: TRBJ1-3; d_gene: .; abundance: few; CDR3nt: TGTGCCATCAGTAACAGGGTCGTCTCTGGAAACACCATATATTTT; CDR3aa: CAISNRVVSGNTIYF
v_gene: TRBV2; j_gene: TRBJ2-2; d_gene: TRBD2; abundance: .; CDR3nt: TGTGCCAGCGGCCCCGGACTAGCGGGCCGAGAGGGGGAGCTGTTTTTT; CDR3aa: CASGPGLAGREGELFF
v_gene: TRBV20-1; j_gene: TRBJ1-1; d_gene: .; abundance: .; CDR3nt: TGCAGTGGGGCAGAGAACACTGAAGCTTTCTTT; CDR3aa: CSGAENTEAFF
v_gene: TRBV9; j_gene: TRBJ2-5; d_gene: .; abundance: .; CDR3nt: TGTGCCAGCAGCGTAGAGCTCCGACAAGAGACCCAGTACTTC; CDR3aa: CASSVELRQETQYF
v_gene: TRBV5-1; j_gene: TRBJ2-1; d_gene: TRBD2; abundance: .; CDR3nt: TGCGCCAGCAGCTTGTTAGCGGGAGTGGTGAATGAGCAGTTCTTC; CDR3aa: CASSLLAGVVNEQFF
v_gene: TRBV4-1; j_gene: TRBJ2-7; d_gene: .; abundance: .; CDR3nt: TGCGCCAGCAGCCCAAGGTCCAGGGGCTACGAGCAGTACTTC; CDR3aa: CASSPRSRGYEQYF
v_gene: TRBV10-3; j_gene: TRBJ2-5; d_gene: .; abundance: once; CDR3nt: TGTGCCATCAGTGTGGGGGGGGCCGGGGAGACCCAGTACTTC; CDR3aa: CAISVGGAGETQYF
v_gene: TRBV6-5; j_gene: TRBJ2-1; d_gene: .; abundance: .; CDR3nt: TGTGCCAGCAGTTCGAGGGTCTACAATGAGCAGTTCTTC; CDR3aa: CASSSRVYNEQFF
v_gene: TRBV5-4; j_gene: TRBJ1-3; d_gene: .; abundance: .; CDR3nt: TGTGCCAGCAGCTTCGACGGACACTCCTGGGACACCATATATTTT; CDR3aa: CASSFDGHSWDTIYF
v_gene: TRBV6-5; j_gene: TRBJ1-1; d_gene: .; abundance: once; CDR3nt: TGTGCCAGCGGCCAGGGGACTGAAGCTTTCTTT; CDR3aa: CASGQGTEAFF
v_gene: TRBV30; j_gene: TRBJ2-5; d_gene: TRBD2; abundance: .; CDR3nt: TGTGCCTGGAGTGGACTAGCGGGAGCGGCGGGGGAGACCCAGTACTTC; CDR3aa: CAWSGLAGAAGETQYF
v_gene: TRBV7-9; j_gene: TRBJ2-5; d_gene: .; abundance: .; CDR3nt: TGTGCCAGCAGGTTCTCTGAGACCCAGTACTTC; CDR3aa: CASRFSETQYF
v_gene: TRBV13; j_gene: TRBJ2-1; d_gene: TRBD2; abundance: .; CDR3nt: TGTGCCAGCAGCCCCCCCGGGGGGGCCTACAATGAGCAGTTCTTC; CDR3aa: CASSPPGGAYNEQFF
v_gene: TRBV29-1; j_gene: TRBJ1-1; d_gene: .; abundance: .; CDR3nt: TGCAGCGTTGGGGGGGGACACGAGGCGGCTGAAGCTTTCTTT; CDR3aa: CSVGGGHEAAEAFF
v_gene: TRBV18; j_gene: TRBJ1-6; d_gene: .; abundance: .; CDR3nt: TGTGCCAGCTCACCCGGGACACCCGATAATTCACCCCTCCACTTT; CDR3aa: CASSPGTPDNSPLHF
v_gene: TRBV7-8; j_gene: TRBJ2-7; d_gene: TRBD2; abundance: .; CDR3nt: TGTGCCAGCAGCTTAGCAGCGGGGGGGAACTACGAGCAGTACTTC; CDR3aa: CASSLAAGGNYEQYF
v_gene: TRBV15; j_gene: TRBJ1-2; d_gene: TRBD1; abundance: few; CDR3nt: TGTGCCACCAGCAGCAGGGGGGCCTATGGCTACACCTTC; CDR3aa: CATSSRGAYGYTF
v_gene: TRBV19; j_gene: TRBJ2-7; d_gene: TRBD1; abundance: .; CDR3nt: TGTGCCAGTAGTTGGGGACAGGGTTCCTACGAGCAGTACTTC; CDR3aa: CASSWGQGSYEQYF
v_gene: TRBV30; j_gene: TRBJ1-2; d_gene: TRBD1; abundance: once; CDR3nt: TGTGCCTGGAGCCGCCTTGGACAGGGGCTTAGGGGCTACACCTTC; CDR3aa: CAWSRLGQGLRGYTF
v_gene: TRBV29-1; j_gene: TRBJ1-1; d_gene: TRBD1; abundance: few; CDR3nt: TGCAGCGTAGGGACAGGGAGAGGAACTGAAGCTTTCTTT; CDR3aa: CSVGTGRGTEAFF
v_gene: TRBV9; j_gene: TRBJ2-7; d_gene: TRBD1; abundance: .; CDR3nt: TGTGCCAGCAGCGTGGGACAGGAGACCTACGAGCAGTACTTC; CDR3aa: CASSVGQETYEQYF
v_gene: TRBV7-6; j_gene: TRBJ2-5; d_gene: TRBD2; abundance: .; CDR3nt: TGTGCCAGCAGCATCACTAGCGGGGGGGCCGGGGAGACCCAGTACTTC; CDR3aa: CASSITSGGAGETQYF
v_gene: TRBV5-4; j_gene: TRBJ1-2; d_gene: .; abundance: .; CDR3nt: TGTGCCAGCAGCTCTACCGGACAGCATAACTATGGCTACACCTTC; CDR3aa: CASSSTGQHNYGYTF
v_gene: TRBV7-9; j_gene: TRBJ1-3; d_gene: TRBD1; abundance: .; CDR3nt: TGTTCCAGCAGCTTCGATCCGGGACAGGGGTTCTCTGGAAACACCATATATTTT; CDR3aa: CSSSFDPGQGFSGNTIYF
v_gene: TRBV7-9; j_gene: TRBJ2-7; d_gene: .; abundance: few; CDR3nt: TGTGCCAGCAGCTTCGTAACGGCAGGGAAATACGAGCAGTACTTC; CDR3aa: CASSFVTAGKYEQYF
v_gene: TRBV29-1; j_gene: TRBJ1-1; d_gene: TRBD1; abundance: .; CDR3nt: TGCAGCGTGCTTAGACAGGGGGCAGTGAACACTGAAGCTTTCTTT; CDR3aa: CSVLRQGAVNTEAFF
v_gene: TRBV4-1; j_gene: TRBJ2-5; d_gene: .; abundance: .; CDR3nt: TGCGCCAGCAGCCAAGAAGCCCTAGTCCAAGAGACCCAGTACTTC; CDR3aa: CASSQEALVQETQYF
v_gene: TRBV5-4; j_gene: TRBJ1-3; d_gene: .; abundance: .; CDR3nt: TGTGCCAGCAGCCTAGGAATCGCTGGAAACACCATATATTTT; CDR3aa: CASSLGIAGNTIYF
v_gene: TRBV19; j_gene: TRBJ2-5; d_gene: TRBD2; abundance: .; CDR3nt: TGTGCCAGTAGTATGTCAAGCGGGGGGGCCGATGAGACCCAGTACTTC; CDR3aa: CASSMSSGGADETQYF
v_gene: TRBV7-9; j_gene: TRBJ1-2; d_gene: TRBD1; abundance: .; CDR3nt: TGTGCCAGCAGCCCAGCCCTCCAGACAGGGTATGGCTACACCTTC; CDR3aa: CASSPALQTGYGYTF
v_gene: TRBV5-5; j_gene: TRBJ2-7; d_gene: TRBD1; abundance: .; CDR3nt: TGTGCCAGCAGCTCTCTTTCGTTATTGACAGGGTACGAGCAGTACTTC; CDR3aa: CASSSLSLLTGYEQYF
v_gene: TRBV6-5; j_gene: TRBJ2-1; d_gene: .; abundance: .; CDR3nt: TGTGCCAGCACCTTCTCCGGGATCGGTGAGCAGTTCTTC; CDR3aa: CASTFSGIGEQFF
v_gene: TRBV29-1; j_gene: TRBJ2-7; d_gene: .; abundance: .; CDR3nt: TGCAGCGTTGGCGCCAGGGGTTACGAGCAGTACTTC; CDR3aa: CSVGARGYEQYF
v_gene: TRBV7-2; j_gene: TRBJ1-2; d_gene: .; abundance: .; CDR3nt: TGTGCCAGCAGCCTAGGGCTTAATTCTGGCTACACCTTC; CDR3aa: CASSLGLNSGYTF
v_gene: TRBV7-6; j_gene: TRBJ1-1; d_gene: TRBD1; abundance: .; CDR3nt: TGTGCCAGCAGCTTAGCACCCCGGACAGGTCCTGAAGCTTTCTTT; CDR3aa: CASSLAPRTGPEAFF
v_gene: TRBV5-1; j_gene: TRBJ2-1; d_gene: TRBD1; abundance: once; CDR3nt: TGCGCCAGCAGCAGGACAGGGTTGGGCAATGAGCAGTTCTTC; CDR3aa: CASSRTGLGNEQFF
v_gene: TRBV7-9; j_gene: TRBJ2-1; d_gene: TRBD2; abundance: .; CDR3nt: TGTGCCAGCAGCTTAGGGGGGGGAATCGATGAGCAGTTCTTC; CDR3aa: CASSLGGGIDEQFF
v_gene: TRBV7-9; j_gene: TRBJ2-7; d_gene: TRBD1; abundance: .; CDR3nt: TGTGCCAGCAGCTTATTACAGGGGGTTGTCTACGAGCAGTACTTC; CDR3aa: CASSLLQGVVYEQYF